The 3 T cell receptor beta chains presented below share a single source sample, sequenced in a study of technical replicates of blood from several donors. Generated by immunoSEQ multiplex PCR, the TCRdb table keeps only in-frame clones and is missing some. This sample has fewer than 90,000 clones, with approximately 92% found just once. Sequences were obtained from T cells isolated from PBMCs. The receptor source for this set is a human donor in good health.

The chain carries TRBV9 and TRBJ1-2; D uncertain. In germline, CDR1 is SGDLS, CDR2 YYNGEE. The CDR3 totals 14 residues. V lost 0 bases, J lost 1 base, and 7 bases lay in between. The CDR3 spells CASSVATSNYGYTF. The CDR3, as DNA: TGTGCCAGCAGCGTAGCTACGAGTAACTATGGCTACACCTTC.

The chain uses TRBV30 and TRBJ2-7, with 10 bases identical to TRBD1. Germline lookup yields CDR1 GTSNPN and CDR2 SVGIG (reference sequence). J lost 4 bases, V lost 2 bases, and 5 bases had no gene match. CDR3 length: 14 amino acids. The CDR3 loop reads CAWSTGTGAYEQYF. DNA of the CDR3: TGTGCCTGGAGTACCGGGACAGGGGCGTACGAGCAGTACTTC.

This sequence joins TRBV30 and TRBJ2-3; D unclear. V lost 1 base and J lost 4, with 12 bases in between. The CDR3 covers 14 residues. CDR1 and CDR2 (germline): GTSNPN, SVGIG (reference sequence). The CDR3 nucleotides are TGTGCCTGGAGTGGTGGTGCGGTCCCAGATACGCAGTATTTT. It translates to CAWSGGAVPDTQYF.